The rows below give T cell receptor beta chains drawn from one sample of a study of chemoradiotherapy in HPV16-positive cancers. The table came from immunoSEQ multiplex PCR; TCRdb's copy has only in-frame clones and leaves some out. The sample consists of roughly 14,000 clones, approximately 89% of them appearing once. The sequencing used tumor tissue, collected from a patient who underwent chemoradiotherapy. Every receptor here comes from a human donor with HPV-associated anogenital cancer. Each CDR3 is given with its conserved first and last residue. D genes are given only for firm matches. Expanded clones are given a class, and other clones once, few, many or no size at all.

j_call: TRBJ2-5; v_call: TRBV7-7; d_call: TRBD2; clone_size: .; cdr3_nt: TGTGCTAGCAGCCTAGGACTAGCGGGAATGGGGGAGACCCAGTACTTC; cdr3_aa: CASSLGLAGMGETQYF
j_call: TRBJ2-7; v_call: TRBV11-3; d_call: .; clone_size: .; cdr3_nt: TGTGCCAGCAGATTACACGGAACCTACGAGCAGTACTTC; cdr3_aa: CASRLHGTYEQYF
j_call: TRBJ2-3; v_call: TRBV11-3; d_call: TRBD2; clone_size: .; cdr3_nt: TGTGCCAGCAGCACCGGGACTAGCGGGAGCACAGATACGCAGTATTTT; cdr3_aa: CASSTGTSGSTDTQYF
j_call: TRBJ2-7; v_call: TRBV5-1; d_call: .; clone_size: .; cdr3_nt: TGCGCCAGCAGCCCGGAGGGAAGAGTCTACGAGCAGTACTTC; cdr3_aa: CASSPEGRVYEQYF
j_call: TRBJ2-7; v_call: TRBV21-1; d_call: .; clone_size: .; cdr3_nt: TGTGCCAGCAGCAAAGAGGGAGGCCCGACCTACGAGCAGTACTTC; cdr3_aa: CASSKEGGPTYEQYF
j_call: TRBJ2-3; v_call: TRBV5-5; d_call: .; clone_size: .; cdr3_nt: TGTGCCAGCAGCTTTGATCCAGATACGCAGTATTTT; cdr3_aa: CASSFDPDTQYF
j_call: TRBJ2-2; v_call: TRBV14; d_call: .; clone_size: .; cdr3_nt: TGTGCCAGCAGCCAGTACCCGGGACACTTGGGTAACACCGGGGAGCTGTTTTTT; cdr3_aa: CASSQYPGHLGNTGELFF
j_call: TRBJ2-3; v_call: TRBV11-3; d_call: .; clone_size: .; cdr3_nt: TGTGCCAGCAGCTTAGACTTAGGAGGGACCTCAGATACGCAGTATTTT; cdr3_aa: CASSLDLGGTSDTQYF
j_call: TRBJ2-5; v_call: TRBV11-2; d_call: .; clone_size: .; cdr3_nt: TGTGCCAGCAGCTTTCAACAATACGGGACCCAGTACTTC; cdr3_aa: CASSFQQYGTQYF
j_call: TRBJ2-1; v_call: TRBV9; d_call: .; clone_size: .; cdr3_nt: TGTGCCAGCAGCCCGACGACAGGCCCCTACAATGAGCAGTTCTTC; cdr3_aa: CASSPTTGPYNEQFF
j_call: TRBJ2-1; v_call: TRBV2; d_call: TRBD1; clone_size: .; cdr3_nt: TGTGCCAGCCGACGGACAGGACGGTACAATGAGCAGTTCTTC; cdr3_aa: CASRRTGRYNEQFF
j_call: TRBJ2-7; v_call: TRBV19; d_call: TRBD2; clone_size: .; cdr3_nt: TGTGCCAGTAGTATCGGGACTAGCGGGAGCTTCCCCTACGAGCAGTACTTC; cdr3_aa: CASSIGTSGSFPYEQYF
j_call: TRBJ1-3; v_call: TRBV19; d_call: TRBD1; clone_size: .; cdr3_nt: TGTGCCAGTAGTACTCAGGGGGGCCACTCTGGAAACACCATATATTTT; cdr3_aa: CASSTQGGHSGNTIYF
j_call: TRBJ2-7; v_call: TRBV30; d_call: TRBD2; clone_size: .; cdr3_nt: TGTGCCTGGAGGCGGCTAGCGGGAGGGCTCGAGCAGTACTTC; cdr3_aa: CAWRRLAGGLEQYF
j_call: TRBJ2-7; v_call: TRBV6-5; d_call: .; clone_size: .; cdr3_nt: TGTGCCAGCAGTTCGCAGGGGTTGCGCGAGCAGTACTTC; cdr3_aa: CASSSQGLREQYF
j_call: TRBJ2-3; v_call: TRBV4-1; d_call: TRBD2; clone_size: once; cdr3_nt: TGCGCCAGTAGCGGGACCTCCACAGATACGCAGTATTTT; cdr3_aa: CASSGTSTDTQYF
j_call: TRBJ1-1; v_call: TRBV5-1; d_call: .; clone_size: few; cdr3_nt: TGCGCCAGCAGCTTGGCTCCGGGGGAGAACACTGAAGCTTTCTTT; cdr3_aa: CASSLAPGENTEAFF
j_call: TRBJ1-5; v_call: TRBV27; d_call: .; clone_size: .; cdr3_nt: TGTGCCAGCTCAAGGACAGCCGCCTATAGCAATCAGCCCCAGCATTTT; cdr3_aa: CASSRTAAYSNQPQHF
j_call: TRBJ2-7; v_call: TRBV9; d_call: .; clone_size: .; cdr3_nt: TGTGCCAGCAGCGTGTCCCCGGGCCAATCCTACGAGCAGTACTTC; cdr3_aa: CASSVSPGQSYEQYF
j_call: TRBJ2-2; v_call: TRBV4-1; d_call: TRBD1; clone_size: .; cdr3_nt: TGCGCCAGCAGCCAAGGACAGGGGGCGAACACCGGGGAGCTGTTTTTT; cdr3_aa: CASSQGQGANTGELFF
j_call: TRBJ2-5; v_call: TRBV5-5; d_call: .; clone_size: .; cdr3_nt: TGTGCCAGCAGCTTGGAACCCCATCTTCGAGAGACCCAGTACTTC; cdr3_aa: CASSLEPHLRETQYF
j_call: TRBJ2-3; v_call: TRBV5-5; d_call: .; clone_size: .; cdr3_nt: TGTGCCAGCAGCGGCCCCAACACAGATACGCAGTATTTT; cdr3_aa: CASSGPNTDTQYF
j_call: TRBJ1-1; v_call: TRBV6-1; d_call: .; clone_size: once; cdr3_nt: TGTGCCAGCAGCCAAGAACGGGCACAATCCGAAGCTTTCTTT; cdr3_aa: CASSQERAQSEAFF
j_call: TRBJ1-1; v_call: TRBV19; d_call: TRBD1; clone_size: few; cdr3_nt: TGTGCCAGTAGTGAAGGGGGCAGGGGCGGTGTTGAAGCTTTCTTT; cdr3_aa: CASSEGGRGGVEAFF
j_call: TRBJ1-1; v_call: TRBV7-3; d_call: .; clone_size: .; cdr3_nt: TGTGCCAGCAGCACCATTGGCGGGGCGAACACTGAAGCTTTCTTT; cdr3_aa: CASSTIGGANTEAFF
j_call: TRBJ1-1; v_call: TRBV30; d_call: .; clone_size: .; cdr3_nt: TGTGCCTGGAGTGTTGGGCTTGACACTGAAGCTTTCTTT; cdr3_aa: CAWSVGLDTEAFF
j_call: TRBJ1-5; v_call: TRBV6-5; d_call: .; clone_size: .; cdr3_nt: TGTGCCAGCAGTTACTACGGAGAGGGTCAGCCCCAGCATTTT; cdr3_aa: CASSYYGEGQPQHF
j_call: TRBJ2-3; v_call: TRBV4-3; d_call: .; clone_size: .; cdr3_nt: TGCGCCAGCAGCCTCTGGGGGGAGAGGTCAGATACGCAGTATTTT; cdr3_aa: CASSLWGERSDTQYF
j_call: TRBJ2-7; v_call: TRBV6-1; d_call: .; clone_size: .; cdr3_nt: TGTGCCAGCAGCTTACCACACGAGCAGTACTTC; cdr3_aa: CASSLPHEQYF
j_call: TRBJ1-4; v_call: TRBV6-1; d_call: .; clone_size: .; cdr3_nt: TGTGCCAGCAGTGAATTCACGACGGGGGTGGGGGGAAAACTGTTTTTT; cdr3_aa: CASSEFTTGVGGKLFF
j_call: TRBJ2-4; v_call: TRBV2; d_call: TRBD1; clone_size: .; cdr3_nt: TGTGCCAGCGTCTTTGAGGGGGCAAGCAAAAACATTCAGTACTTC; cdr3_aa: CASVFEGASKNIQYF
j_call: TRBJ2-5; v_call: TRBV5-5; d_call: .; clone_size: .; cdr3_nt: TGTGCCAGCAGCCCTGGGGCTAGCGTGATCCAGTACTTC; cdr3_aa: CASSPGASVIQYF
j_call: TRBJ2-7; v_call: TRBV5-6; d_call: TRBD1; clone_size: .; cdr3_nt: TGTGCCAGCAGCCCCGGGACAGTCTCCTACGAGCAGTACTTC; cdr3_aa: CASSPGTVSYEQYF
j_call: TRBJ1-2; v_call: TRBV6-6; d_call: TRBD1; clone_size: .; cdr3_nt: TGTGCCAGCAGTGCAGGGGACAGAGGCTACACCTTC; cdr3_aa: CASSAGDRGYTF
j_call: TRBJ2-1; v_call: TRBV5-4; d_call: .; clone_size: .; cdr3_nt: TGTGCCAGCCTTAAGACCCCGAATGAGGGTGAGCAGTTCTTC; cdr3_aa: CASLKTPNEGEQFF
j_call: TRBJ2-7; v_call: TRBV11-3; d_call: TRBD1; clone_size: .; cdr3_nt: TGTGCCAGCAGCTTAGGGACGGGACAGTCCTACGAGCAGTACTTC; cdr3_aa: CASSLGTGQSYEQYF
j_call: TRBJ1-2; v_call: TRBV10-3; d_call: .; clone_size: .; cdr3_nt: TGTGCCATCAGTCCCCTCTCAGGGGGCTACACCTTC; cdr3_aa: CAISPLSGGYTF